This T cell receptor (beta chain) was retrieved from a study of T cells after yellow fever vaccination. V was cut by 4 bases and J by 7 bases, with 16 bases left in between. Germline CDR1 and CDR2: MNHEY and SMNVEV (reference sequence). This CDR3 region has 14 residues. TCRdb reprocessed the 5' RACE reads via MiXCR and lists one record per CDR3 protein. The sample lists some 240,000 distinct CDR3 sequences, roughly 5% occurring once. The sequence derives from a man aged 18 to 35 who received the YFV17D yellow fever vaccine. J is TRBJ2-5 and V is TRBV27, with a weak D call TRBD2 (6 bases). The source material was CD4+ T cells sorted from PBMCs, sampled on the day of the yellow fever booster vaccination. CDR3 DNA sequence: TGTGCCAGCAGTTCAACTCTAGCGCAGGGGACCCAGTACTTC. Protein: CASSSTLAQGTQYF.